This T cell receptor (beta chain) was observed in a study of cytomegalovirus exposure and HLA in healthy donors. General study results and limits: Productive status was seen about 87% or about 30% of the time for most TCR beta V segments in an earlier analysis. Rarity characterized most TCR sequences, yet some public TCRs appeared in many donors. A later analysis showed TCR association rates differing by HLA locus, peaking at DRB1 and lowest at HLA-C.

Donors in the study were healthy people who gave bone marrow. In this sample, this clone turned up a few times. Its antigen is still unknown. J lost 1 base, V lost 7 bases, and 12 bases had no gene match. The CDR3 extends over 16 amino acids. Germline CDR1 is WSHSY and CDR2 is SAAADI. The primer mix had 60 Vbeta and 13 Jbeta primers. Method: immunoSEQ multiplex PCR; TCRdb's copy keeps in-frame clones and lacks some. Of over 100,000 clones in the sample, about four fifths are singletons; the top ten hold roughly 5%. V usage is TRBV10-2 and J usage is TRBJ2-7; TRBD2 matches at 8 bases. The sequence was collected from a man aged 25 to 40 in good health and CMV-seronegative. Sequenced input: PBMCs. The CDR3 DNA reads TGCGCCAGCACCGACCCCGGGGTAGCGGGATCCTACGAGCAGTACTTC. This gives the protein CASTDPGVAGSYEQYF.